Below, one T cell receptor beta chain is given with its context. Its antigen is not known. Systemic immunosuppression or a history of autoimmune disease excluded patients. The CDR3 is made up of 13 amino acids. Per the germline V gene, CDR1 is MDHEN and CDR2 is SYDVKM. Trimming cost V 4 bases and J 1 base, with 7 bases left between them. Assay used: immunoSEQ multiplex PCR; TCRdb lists only in-frame clones, some missing. The sample holds 65,000 to 90,000 clones, roughly 90% seen once. The data are from a study of OX40 agonist ivuxolimab in advanced cancers. Whole-study context: Therapy given before enrollment (anti-PD-1, anti-PD-L1 or anti-CTLA-4) was allowed, and around 40% had some. General observations from the study: CD8+ T cells were the subset that, on average, had more expanded clones than CD4+.

The TCR was taken from an adult with an advanced solid tumor such as melanoma, head and neck, liver or kidney cancer. This rearrangement joins TRBV28 to TRBJ1-1; the D is unclear. This material consisted of CD4+ or CD8+ T cells sorted from blood, taken in a trial of the OX40 agonist ivuxolimab. CDR3 nucleotide sequence: TGTGCCAGCAGTTCCCCCGGGAACACTGAAGCTTTCTTT. Amino acids: CASSSPGNTEAFF.